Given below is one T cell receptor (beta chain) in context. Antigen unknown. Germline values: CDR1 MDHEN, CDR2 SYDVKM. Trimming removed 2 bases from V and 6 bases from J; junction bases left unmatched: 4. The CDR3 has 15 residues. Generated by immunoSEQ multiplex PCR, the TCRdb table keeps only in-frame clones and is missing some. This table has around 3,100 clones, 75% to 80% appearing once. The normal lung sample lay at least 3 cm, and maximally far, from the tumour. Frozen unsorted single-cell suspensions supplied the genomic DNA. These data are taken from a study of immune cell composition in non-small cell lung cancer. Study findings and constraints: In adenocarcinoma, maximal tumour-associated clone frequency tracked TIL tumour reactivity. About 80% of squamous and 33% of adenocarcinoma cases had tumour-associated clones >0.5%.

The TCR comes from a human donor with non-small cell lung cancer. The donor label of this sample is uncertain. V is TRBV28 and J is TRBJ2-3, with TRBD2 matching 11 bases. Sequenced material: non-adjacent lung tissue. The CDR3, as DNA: TGTGCCAGCAGTTTACTAGCGGGAGGTCAGGATACGCAGTATTTT. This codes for CASSLLAGGQDTQYF.